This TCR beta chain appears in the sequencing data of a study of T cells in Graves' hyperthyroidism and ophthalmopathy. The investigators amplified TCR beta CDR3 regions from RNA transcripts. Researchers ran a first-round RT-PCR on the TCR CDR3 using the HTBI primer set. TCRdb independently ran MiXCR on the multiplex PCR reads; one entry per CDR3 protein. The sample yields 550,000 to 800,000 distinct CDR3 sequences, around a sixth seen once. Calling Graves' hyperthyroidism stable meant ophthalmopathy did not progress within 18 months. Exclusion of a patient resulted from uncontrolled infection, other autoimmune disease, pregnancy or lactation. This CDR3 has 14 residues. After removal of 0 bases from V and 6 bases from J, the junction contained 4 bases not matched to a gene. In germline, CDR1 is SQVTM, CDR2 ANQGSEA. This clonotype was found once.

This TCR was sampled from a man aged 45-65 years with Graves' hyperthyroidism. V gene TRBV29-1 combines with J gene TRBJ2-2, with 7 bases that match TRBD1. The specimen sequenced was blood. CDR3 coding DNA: TGCAGCGTTGAAGAAACAGGGGATCCCGGGGAGCTGTTTTTT. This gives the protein CSVEETGDPGELFF.